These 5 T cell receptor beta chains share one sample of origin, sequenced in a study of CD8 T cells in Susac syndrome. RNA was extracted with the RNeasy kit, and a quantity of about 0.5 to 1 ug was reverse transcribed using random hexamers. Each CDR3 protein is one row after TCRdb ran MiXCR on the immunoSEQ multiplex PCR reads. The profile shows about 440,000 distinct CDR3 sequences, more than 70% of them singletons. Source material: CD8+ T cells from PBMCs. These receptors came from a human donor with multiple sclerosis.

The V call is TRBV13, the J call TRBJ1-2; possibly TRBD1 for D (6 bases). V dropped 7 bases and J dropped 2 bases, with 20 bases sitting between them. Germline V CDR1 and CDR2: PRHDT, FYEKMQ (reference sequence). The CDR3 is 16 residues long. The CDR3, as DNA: TGTGCCAGCAAGCCTTTTCGGGGGGCGAGAAACTATGGCTACACCTTC. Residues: CASKPFRGARNYGYTF.

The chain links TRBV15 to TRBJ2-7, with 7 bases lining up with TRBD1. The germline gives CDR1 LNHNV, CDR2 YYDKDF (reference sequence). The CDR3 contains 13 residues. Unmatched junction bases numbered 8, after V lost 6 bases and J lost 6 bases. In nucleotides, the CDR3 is TGTGCCACCAGAGGAATCGACAGGGTCGAGCAGTACTTC. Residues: CATRGIDRVEQYF.

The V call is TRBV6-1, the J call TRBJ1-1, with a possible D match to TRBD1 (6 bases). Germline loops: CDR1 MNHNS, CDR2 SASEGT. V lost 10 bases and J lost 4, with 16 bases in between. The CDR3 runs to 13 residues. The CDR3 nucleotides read TGTGCCATCTTCCTCAGGGGTGGCACTGAAGCTTTCTTT. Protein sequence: CAIFLRGGTEAFF.

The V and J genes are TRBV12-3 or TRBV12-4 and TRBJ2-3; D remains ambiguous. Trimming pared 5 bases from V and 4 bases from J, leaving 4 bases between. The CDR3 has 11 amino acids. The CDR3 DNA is TGTGCCAGCAGTACATCAGATACGCAGTATTTT. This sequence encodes CASSTSDTQYF.

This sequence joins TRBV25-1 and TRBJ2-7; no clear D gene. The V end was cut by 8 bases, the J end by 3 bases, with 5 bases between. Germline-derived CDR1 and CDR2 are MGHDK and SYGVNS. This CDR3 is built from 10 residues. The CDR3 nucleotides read TGTGCCAGCCAACTCTACGAGCAGTACTTC. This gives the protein CASQLYEQYF.